The text below deals with one TCR beta chain. The antigen is unknown. The PCR had 60 Vbeta and 13 Jbeta primers. Repertoires were generated with immunoSEQ multiplex PCR, while TCRdb's copy carries only in-frame clones and drops some. This table has 100,000 to 150,000 clones, about four fifths appearing once. The data originate from a study of cytomegalovirus exposure and HLA in healthy donors. On the study more broadly: One earlier analysis, a look at 200 million or so T cells, found fewer than 140 million unique TCR beta sequences.

This CDR3 region has 13 residues. With 0 bases removed from V and 0 bases from J, the gap between germline ends came to 4 bases. The germline V gene has CDR1 SGHRS and CDR2 YFSETQ. Study-level results: A prior analysis recorded that most TCR beta V segments were productive about 87% or about 30% of the time.

The clonotype was recovered from a man aged 18 to 29 in good health and CMV-seronegative. Material for sequencing was PBMCs. The V call is TRBV5-1, the J call TRBJ2-7; unclear D gene. The CDR3 nucleotides are TGCGCCAGCAGCTTGGGGAGCTCCTACGAGCAGTACTTC. Protein product: CASSLGSSYEQYF.